One TCR beta chain is described in this entry. The antigen is not known. The approximately 120-subject validation cohort, separate from the 666-subject first cohort, included the donors. This record belongs to a study of cytomegalovirus exposure and HLA in healthy donors. In the study overall: The same platform was used for the 130 or so validation repertoires as for the 666 first-cohort repertoires, as reported in a later analysis.

The data were produced by immunoSEQ multiplex PCR, yet TCRdb's version contains in-frame clones alone and is incomplete. The table lists about 78,000 clones, 90% to 97% of them singletons, with around 1.6% in the top ten. Study-wide results and caveats: The authors enumerated 150 to 200 TCR beta chains as linked to cytomegalovirus. In vitro work confirmed that three CMV-associated chains recognize CMV antigens.

Germline CDR1 is LNHDA and CDR2 is SQIVND (reference sequence). The CDR3 spans 14 residues. J was trimmed by 0 bases and V by 6 bases; bases with no gene match: 4. The sequence was collected from a man aged 18 to 29 in good health and CMV-seropositive. V and J are TRBV19 and TRBJ1-2; 7 nucleotides agree with TRBD1. Specimen: PBMCs. The CDR3 sequence: CASSGQVANYGYTF. DNA for the CDR3: TGTGCCAGTAGCGGACAGGTCGCTAACTATGGCTACACCTTC.